One and the same sample provided the 21 T cell receptor beta chains below, sequenced in a study of shared clonotypes between healthy human individuals. Some clones are missing from TCRdb's copy, which holds only in-frame ones; the method was immunoSEQ multiplex PCR. The sample has roughly 2,300,000 clones, less than 95% seen once. Sequenced: naive CD4+ T cells from PBMCs. Subset meaning: CD45RA+ positively selected. Receptors originate from a man aged 18-30 years in good health. Some clones in this sample may be carry-over from other donors' samples.

This clone was counted only a few times. V and J are TRBV29-1 and TRBJ2-1, with a possible D match to TRBD2 (7 bases). Trimming removed 1 base from V and 6 bases from J, with 13 bases in between. CDR3 length: 14 amino acids. Per germline, CDR1 SQVTM and CDR2 ANQGSEA. The CDR3, as DNA: TGCAGCGTTGAAGGTAGGGGGGGATCCAATGAGCAGTTCTTC. Translated: CSVEGRGGSNEQFF.

The chain has TRBV4-1 and TRBJ2-1; D is ambiguous. The CDR3 is made up of 16 amino acids. V shed 3 bases and J shed 0 bases, with 12 bases lying between them. Germline V gene data show CDR1 as MGHRA and CDR2 as YSYEKL. The CDR3 bases are TGCGCCAGCAGCCAGGGCGAAGTTGCCTCCTACAATGAGCAGTTCTTC. Amino acid sequence: CASSQGEVASYNEQFF.

CDR3 in amino acids: CASSLGARANEQFF. The CDR3 DNA reads TGTGCCAGCAGCTTAGGGGCCAGGGCGAATGAGCAGTTCTTC. The chain employs TRBV7-2 and TRBJ2-1, with D possibly matching TRBD1 (5 bases). Germline assignment: CDR1 SGHTA and CDR2 FQGNSA. Trimming took 1 base from V and 7 from J, leaving 11 bases between them. The CDR3 extends over 14 amino acids.

With regard to this clone: In the same sample, other DNA sequences code for this CDR3. The J gene is TRBJ2-3, the V gene TRBV28; TRBD2 agrees at 10 bases. The CDR3 sequence is 15 residues long. The V gene's germline CDR1 is MDHEN and CDR2 SYDVKM. V lost 6 bases to trimming and J lost 1 base; unmatched junction nucleotides: 4. CDR3 bases: TGTGCCAGCAGCCCCGGGACTAGCGGCACAGATACGCAGTATTTT. This sequence encodes CASSPGTSGTDTQYF.

The chain employs TRBV18 and TRBJ2-7, with D possibly TRBD2 on 6 matching bases. Deletions cut 3 bases from V and 3 bases from J, with 15 bases between. The CDR3 runs to 15 residues. Per germline, CDR1 KGHSH and CDR2 LQKENI. The CDR3 DNA follows: TGTGCCAGCTCACCCCCCGTCGGAGGGTTCTACGAGCAGTACTTC. It yields the protein CASSPPVGGFYEQYF.

The chain joins TRBV7-9 to TRBJ1-2, with 8 bases lining up with TRBD1. The CDR3 has 13 amino acids. The germline gives CDR1 SEHNR, CDR2 FQNEAQ (reference sequence). V lost 5 bases, J lost 8 bases, and 7 bases stayed unmatched. The CDR3 bases are TGTGCCAGCAGCCCTCAGGGGGCGCAGGGCTACACCTTC. The encoded protein is CASSPQGAQGYTF.

CDR3 residues: CASILAGGDTQYF. The CDR3, as DNA: TGTGCCAGCATACTAGCGGGAGGGGATACGCAGTATTTT. The chain combines TRBV6-1 with TRBJ2-3; 13 nucleotides agree with TRBD2. The CDR3 totals 13 residues. The ends lost 7 bases at V and 6 bases at J; junction bases unmatched: 1. CDR1 is MNHNS, CDR2 SASEGT, per germline.

About this clone: This same CDR3 is encoded by further DNA sequences in the sample. The chain joins TRBV19 to TRBJ2-1; tentative D call: TRBD2 (5 bases). Trimming shortened V by 0 bases and J by 0 bases, and 6 bases separated the two germline ends. The CDR3 length is 15 residues. Germline CDR1 reads LNHDA; CDR2 reads SQIVND (reference sequence). The CDR3 region is CASSIDTSSYNEQFF. In DNA form, the CDR3 reads TGTGCCAGTAGTATAGATACTAGCTCCTACAATGAGCAGTTCTTC.

This rearrangement joins TRBV6-1 to TRBJ2-4; D unclear. The germline CDR1 and CDR2 sequences are MNHNS and SASEGT. This CDR3 spans 14 amino acids. The V and J ends lost 2 bases and 7 bases respectively, with 12 bases between them. CDR3 DNA sequence: TGTGCCAGCAGTGAAAAGTACAGATGGAACATTCAGTACTTC. Its protein is CASSEKYRWNIQYF.

The chain links TRBV6-6 to TRBJ1-5, with TRBD1 matching 9 bases. Germline-derived CDR1 and CDR2 are MNHNY and SVGAGI (reference sequence). Trimming at V came to 2 bases and at J to 7 bases, leaving 3 bases not matched to a gene. The CDR3 extends over 14 amino acids. CDR3 in DNA: TGTGCCAGCAGTTACCGGACAGGGGAACAGCCCCAGCATTTT. Its translation: CASSYRTGEQPQHF.

This clone showed up just once. For the CDR3, the DNA is TGCGCCAGCAGCTCCGGACAGGTTACCTACAATGAGCAGTTCTTC. It is translated as CASSSGQVTYNEQFF. The chain employs TRBV5-1 and TRBJ2-1, with 7 positions matching TRBD1. The germline CDR1 and CDR2 sequences are SGHRS and YFSETQ. With 3 bases clipped from V and 2 bases from J, the junction kept 5 bases outside the gene matches. This CDR3 is built from 15 residues.

The V and J genes are TRBV25-1 and TRBJ2-7; 7 bases align to TRBD1. Germline CDR1 and CDR2: MGHDK and SYGVNS. This CDR3 region has 14 residues. The trim removed 5 bases at V and 11 bases at J, leaving 15 bases unmatched. CDR3 in amino acids: CASSFGQVSSQKYF. CDR3 DNA: TGTGCCAGCAGTTTTGGACAGGTTTCATCTCAGAAGTACTTC.

The rearrangement uses TRBV2 and TRBJ2-5, with 12 positions matching TRBD2. V lost 6 bases to trimming and J lost 5 bases; unmatched junction nucleotides: 10. Germline V gene sequence: CDR1 SNHLY, CDR2 FYNNEI. This CDR3 is 16 amino acids long. The CDR3 DNA reads TGTGCCAGCAGCAAGATAAGACTAGCGGGAGAGGAGACCCAGTACTTC. It specifies CASSKIRLAGEETQYF.

This clone came up a few times. Distinct nucleotide sequences in the sample also encode this CDR3. The rearrangement uses TRBV30 and TRBJ1-1; no reliable D call. Trimming took off 4 bases at V and 1 base at J, with 4 bases between the two ends. This CDR3 region has 11 residues. Per the germline V gene, CDR1 is GTSNPN and CDR2 is SVGIG (reference sequence). The CDR3 loop is CAWNRNTEAFF. The CDR3 bases are TGTGCCTGGAATAGGAACACTGAAGCTTTCTTT.

The genes are TRBV7-3 and TRBJ1-1, with D tentatively TRBD1 (5 bases). CDR3 length equals 14 residues. The V and J ends lost 1 base and 0 bases respectively, with 6 bases between them. Germline V gene lookup returns CDR1 SGHTA and CDR2 FQGTGA. CDR3 sequence reads: CASSLKGLNTEAFF. In DNA, the CDR3 is TGTGCCAGCAGCTTAAAGGGGCTGAACACTGAAGCTTTCTTT.

This clone occurred once. The gene calls are TRBV5-5 and TRBJ1-1; D might be TRBD1 (5 bases). This CDR3 has 14 amino acids. The V end lost 4 bases, the J end lost 0 bases, and 10 bases lay between the germline ends. Germline loops: CDR1 SGHKS, CDR2 YYEKEE (reference sequence). The CDR3 DNA reads TGTGCCAGCAGCCGGGGGACCATGAACACTGAAGCTTTCTTT. It codes for CASSRGTMNTEAFF. Full variable domain (rest looked up from reference TRBV5-5 and TRBJ1-1): DAGVTQSPTHLIKTRGQQVTLRCSPISGHKSVSWYQQVLGQGPQFIFQYYEKEERGRGNFPDRFSARQFPNYSSELNVNALLLGDSALYLCASSRGTMNTEAFFGQGTRLTVV.

The chain joins TRBV27 to TRBJ2-2, with TRBD2 as a possible D gene (6 bases). The CDR3 is made up of 15 amino acids. Germline V gene sequence: CDR1 MNHEY, CDR2 SMNVEV (reference sequence). Trimming left V 2 bases short and J 2 bases short, with 9 bases between. This CDR3 reads CASSLRDSNTGELFF. The CDR3 DNA is TGTGCCAGCAGTTTAAGGGACTCTAACACCGGGGAGCTGTTTTTT.

The V and J genes are TRBV28 and TRBJ2-7; TRBD2 matches 8 bases. The CDR3 runs 16 residues. Germline V gene lookup returns CDR1 MDHEN and CDR2 SYDVKM. Germline trimming cut 5 bases from V and 2 bases from J; bases unmatched to any gene: 11. CDR3 in DNA: TGTGCCAGCAGTCCCGGGGGGGCGGAGTGGGCCTACGAGCAGTACTTC. Its translation: CASSPGGAEWAYEQYF.

This sequence joins TRBV2 and TRBJ1-2; D is undetermined. V lost 6 bases to trimming and J lost 9 bases, with 20 bases between them. Germline V gene data show CDR1 as SNHLY and CDR2 as FYNNEI. The CDR3 contains 14 residues. CDR3 sequence (DNA): TGTGCCAGCAGAAACACACCTCTCGGGGAAAGCTACACCTTC. Translating it yields CASRNTPLGESYTF.

The chain has TRBV28 and TRBJ1-5; the D is unclear. Trimming pared 6 bases from V and 5 bases from J, leaving 11 bases between. Germline values: CDR1 MDHEN, CDR2 SYDVKM. The CDR3 sequence is 13 residues long. This CDR3 reads CASSADGYQPQHF. The CDR3 DNA is TGTGCCAGCAGCGCGGATGGCTATCAGCCCCAGCATTTT.

For this clone: Other DNA sequences of this sample code for an identical CDR3. This chain connects TRBV2 to TRBJ1-1; D not resolved. CDR3 length equals 14 residues. The V end lost 4 bases, the J end lost 0 bases, and 9 bases lay between the germline ends. Per the germline V gene, CDR1 is SNHLY and CDR2 is FYNNEI. Here the CDR3 DNA reads TGTGCCAGCAGTGTTGAGACGATGAACACTGAAGCTTTCTTT. Protein product: CASSVETMNTEAFF.